Reported below is one TCR beta chain. Its antigen is undetermined. CDR1 is SNHLY and CDR2 is FYNNEI in the germline V gene. With 6 bases clipped from V and 8 bases from J, the junction kept 15 bases outside the gene matches. The CDR3 is 16 amino acids. PCR primers comprised 60 Vbeta and 13 Jbeta primers. Libraries were prepared by immunoSEQ multiplex PCR; TCRdb keeps only in-frame clonotypes and omits some of them. The sample yields roughly 100,000 clones, roughly three quarters seen once. The data belong to a study of cytomegalovirus exposure and HLA in healthy donors. General study points: The authors excluded some V segments, including TRBV6-2 and TRBV6-3, as indistinguishable. In a later analysis, TCR beta V- and J-gene trimming was associated with a missense DCLRE1C variant.

The sample was PBMCs. This chain uses TRBV2 with TRBJ1-4; TRBD1 matches at 7 bases. This TCR came from a woman in her late teens or twenties in good health and CMV-seropositive. The DNA for the CDR3 is TGTGCCAGCAGGGGGGACAGCCTTTCCCTGGGGGAAAAACTGTTTTTT. Residues: CASRGDSLSLGEKLFF. Full variable domain (missing parts from reference TRBV2 and TRBJ1-4): EPEVTQTPSHQVTQMGQEVILRCVPISNHLYFYWYRQILGQKVEFLVSFYNNEISEKSEIFDDQFSVERPDGSNFTLKIRSTKLEDSAMYFCASRGDSLSLGEKLFFGSGTQLSVL.